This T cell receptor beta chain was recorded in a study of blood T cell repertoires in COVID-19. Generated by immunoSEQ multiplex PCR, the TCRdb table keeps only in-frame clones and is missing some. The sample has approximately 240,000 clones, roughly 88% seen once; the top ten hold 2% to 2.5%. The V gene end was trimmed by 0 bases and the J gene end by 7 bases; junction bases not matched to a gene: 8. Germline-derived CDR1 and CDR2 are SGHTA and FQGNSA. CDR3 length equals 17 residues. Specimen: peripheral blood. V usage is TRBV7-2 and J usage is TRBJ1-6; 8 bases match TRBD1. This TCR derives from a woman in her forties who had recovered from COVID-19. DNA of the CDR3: TGTGCCAGCAGCTTAGCGCTTGGGAACAGGGGGAATTCACCCCTCCACTTT. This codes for CASSLALGNRGNSPLHF.